This is a list of T cell receptor beta chains from one sample in a study of blood T cell repertoires in COVID-19. The protocol was immunoSEQ multiplex PCR, while the TCRdb copy is restricted to in-frame clones and leaves out a portion. The sample has 150,000 to 200,000 clones, more than 65% seen once. The sequenced sample was peripheral blood. The receptors stem from a woman over 75 with active or convalescent COVID-19. The CDR3 runs from the conserved cysteine through the conserved F or W. D genes are given only for firm matches. Some rows mark clone size as missing; the rest say once, few, many or name a class of expanded clone.

v_call	d_call	clone_size	j_call	cdr3_aa	cdr3_nt
TRBV9	TRBD1	.	TRBJ2-5	CASSVDRGRETQYF	TGTGCCAGCAGCGTAGATAGGGGGCGGGAGACCCAGTACTTC
TRBV5-1	.	.	TRBJ1-1	CASRVLFRGNTEAFF	TGCGCCAGCAGGGTACTCTTTCGGGGGAACACTGAAGCTTTCTTT
TRBV7-9	TRBD1	.	TRBJ1-5	CASSPGQGHLQPQHF	TGTGCCAGCAGCCCGGGACAGGGTCACCTTCAGCCCCAGCATTTT
TRBV24-1	.	.	TRBJ1-2	CATQGAGIAPGYTF	TGTGCCACCCAAGGGGCAGGGATTGCGCCTGGCTACACCTTC
TRBV7-9	TRBD1	.	TRBJ1-4	CASSLYRGRENEKLFF	TGTGCCAGCAGCTTGTACAGGGGGCGGGAAAATGAAAAACTGTTTTTT
TRBV5-8	TRBD1	.	TRBJ1-2	CASTTGVVYGYTF	TGTGCCAGCACCACAGGGGTAGTTTATGGCTACACCTTC
TRBV6-5	.	.	TRBJ1-2	CASTFDREHTF	TGTGCCAGCACTTTCGATAGGGAGCACACCTTC
TRBV5-1	.	.	TRBJ1-5	CASSPSAGSNQPQHF	TGCGCCAGCAGCCCCAGTGCGGGTAGCAATCAGCCCCAGCATTTT
TRBV2	.	.	TRBJ2-5	CASSATGQFQETQYF	TGTGCCAGCAGCGCTACAGGACAGTTTCAAGAGACCCAGTACTTC
TRBV12-5	.	.	TRBJ2-7	CASGLGQYYEQYF	TGTGCTAGTGGTCTAGGACAATACTACGAGCAGTACTTC
TRBV11-1	.	.	TRBJ2-1	CASSWHFDYAYNEQFF	TGTGCCAGCAGCTGGCACTTTGACTACGCCTACAATGAGCAGTTCTTC
TRBV5-1	TRBD2	.	TRBJ2-7	CASSTPGGYEQYF	TGCGCCAGCAGCACTCCCGGGGGGTACGAGCAGTACTTC
TRBV6-2/TRBV6-3	TRBD2	.	TRBJ2-1	CASSRGTSGSYNEQFF	TGTGCCAGCAGCCGAGGGACTAGCGGGAGCTACAATGAGCAGTTCTTC
TRBV5-5	TRBD1	.	TRBJ1-1	CASSSTDRVDTEAFF	TGTGCCAGCAGCTCCACCGACAGGGTTGATACTGAAGCTTTCTTT
TRBV15	.	.	TRBJ1-1	CATSRDEGFEAFF	TGTGCCACCAGCAGAGATGAGGGATTCGAAGCTTTCTTT
TRBV6-5	TRBD2	.	TRBJ2-7	CASRPGGGYEQYF	TGTGCCAGCAGACCGGGAGGGGGCTACGAGCAGTACTTC
TRBV11-2	TRBD1	.	TRBJ1-1	CASRGQGNTEAFF	TGTGCCAGCAGAGGACAGGGCAACACTGAAGCTTTCTTT
TRBV25-1	.	once	TRBJ2-1	CASSGYRVVNEQFF	TGTGCCAGCAGTGGCTACAGGGTGGTCAATGAGCAGTTCTTC
TRBV7-3	TRBD1	.	TRBJ1-2	CASSSQGSYGYTF	TGTGCCAGCAGCTCACAGGGGAGCTATGGCTACACCTTC
TRBV7-9	.	.	TRBJ1-4	CASSLDPYTEKLFF	TGTGCCAGCAGCTTAGATCCGTACACAGAAAAACTGTTTTTT
TRBV10-3	TRBD1	.	TRBJ2-2	CATGTGPSSNTGELFF	TGTGCAACAGGGACAGGACCCTCTTCGAACACCGGGGAGCTGTTTTTT
TRBV19	TRBD2	.	TRBJ2-2	CASSIRTSGNTGELFF	TGTGCCAGTAGTATTCGGACTAGCGGAAACACCGGGGAGCTGTTTTTT
TRBV5-5	.	.	TRBJ1-2	CASSLGVRRTGYGYTF	TGTGCCAGCAGCTTAGGAGTCAGACGAACGGGGTATGGCTACACCTTC
TRBV2	.	.	TRBJ1-6	CASSERQGLYSPLHF	TGTGCCAGCAGTGAAAGGCAGGGACTCTACTCACCCCTCCACTTT
TRBV9	.	.	TRBJ1-1	CASSVSGGDTEAFF	TGTGCCAGCAGCGTCTCCGGGGGAGACACTGAAGCTTTCTTT
TRBV24-1	.	.	TRBJ1-2	CATSDSSYGYTF	TGTGCCACCAGTGATTCGTCCTATGGCTACACCTTC
TRBV6-5	.	few	TRBJ1-4	CASSSKGGDEKLFF	TGTGCCAGCAGTTCAAAGGGAGGAGATGAAAAACTGTTTTTT
TRBV7-3	TRBD2	.	TRBJ2-3	CASSLRLAGGADTQYF	TGTGCCAGCAGCTTAAGGCTAGCGGGAGGCGCAGATACGCAGTATTTT
TRBV3-1/TRBV3-2	.	.	TRBJ1-2	CASSQEGRGYGYTF	TGTGCCAGCAGCCAAGAAGGCAGGGGTTATGGCTACACCTTC
TRBV10-1	.	.	TRBJ1-3	CASSESAGAGNTIYF	TGCGCCAGCAGTGAGTCTGCAGGGGCTGGAAACACCATATATTTT
TRBV19	.	.	TRBJ1-2	CASTQGRRGYTF	TGTGCCAGTACCCAGGGGAGACGTGGCTACACCTTC
TRBV29-1	.	.	TRBJ2-3	CSVEKTASTDTQYF	TGCAGCGTTGAAAAGACTGCTAGCACAGATACGCAGTATTTT
TRBV2	.	.	TRBJ2-5	CASSDWGQSLETQYF	TGTGCCAGCAGTGATTGGGGCCAGTCTCTAGAGACCCAGTACTTC
TRBV3-1/TRBV3-2	TRBD2	.	TRBJ2-1	CASSPRTLAGGPWNEQFF	TGTGCCAGCAGCCCCCGTACACTAGCGGGAGGGCCGTGGAATGAGCAGTTCTTC
TRBV29-1	TRBD2	.	TRBJ2-1	CSVAPSGGNEQFF	TGCAGCGTTGCGCCTAGCGGGGGCAATGAGCAGTTCTTC
TRBV2	.	.	TRBJ1-2	CASRQSLRGYTF	TGTGCCAGCCGACAGTCGCTCCGGGGCTACACCTTC
TRBV15	TRBD1	.	TRBJ1-5	CATSTSGGIQPQHF	TGTGCCACCAGTACCTCAGGGGGCATTCAGCCCCAGCATTTT
TRBV18	.	.	TRBJ2-5	CASSPPSAETQYF	TGTGCCAGCTCACCACCTAGCGCCGAGACCCAGTACTTC
TRBV18	.	few	TRBJ2-5	CASSSQGGQETQYF	TGTGCCAGCTCGTCGCAGGGAGGTCAAGAGACCCAGTACTTC
TRBV2	.	.	TRBJ1-6	CASSEDRGRNSPLHF	TGTGCCAGCAGTGAAGATCGCGGCAGAAATTCACCCCTCCACTTT
TRBV3-1/TRBV3-2	TRBD2	few	TRBJ2-1	CASKLAGGNEQFF	TGTGCCAGCAAACTAGCGGGAGGTAATGAGCAGTTCTTC
TRBV5-1	.	.	TRBJ1-6	CASRDSNSPLHF	TGCGCCAGCAGGGACAGTAATTCACCCCTCCACTTT
TRBV7-6	TRBD1	.	TRBJ2-5	CASSAIGTEETQYF	TGTGCCAGCAGCGCAATAGGGACAGAAGAGACCCAGTACTTC
TRBV14	.	.	TRBJ2-5	CASSQDRQSGETQYF	TGTGCCAGCAGCCAAGATCGACAGTCCGGGGAGACCCAGTACTTC
TRBV5-1	TRBD2	.	TRBJ2-1	CASRAAGGRGNEQFF	TGCGCCAGCAGGGCGGCCGGCGGGAGGGGGAATGAGCAGTTCTTC
TRBV11-1	.	.	TRBJ1-2	CASSLGGIYGYTF	TGTGCCAGCAGCTTGGGAGGCATCTATGGCTACACCTTC
TRBV5-1	.	.	TRBJ2-1	CASSLLSSSNEQFF	TGCGCCAGCAGCCTTTTGTCTTCTAGCAATGAGCAGTTCTTC
TRBV19	TRBD2	.	TRBJ2-5	CATQPGGKETQYF	TGTGCCACGCAACCGGGGGGAAAAGAGACCCAGTACTTC
TRBV7-8	.	.	TRBJ2-2	CAVGRNTGELFF	TGTGCGGTGGGCAGAAACACCGGGGAGCTGTTTTTT
TRBV28	.	.	TRBJ1-4	CASRDWGLREKLFF	TGTGCCAGCAGGGACTGGGGACTTAGAGAAAAACTGTTTTTT
TRBV25-1	.	.	TRBJ2-7	CASSGVPSGRVYF	TGTGCCAGCAGTGGGGTGCCCTCGGGGAGAGTGTACTTC
TRBV6-5	.	.	TRBJ1-4	CASSQRGYSEEKLFF	TGTGCCAGCAGTCAAAGGGGGTATAGTGAAGAAAAACTGTTTTTT
TRBV7-6	TRBD2	few	TRBJ2-3	CASSLGSSGRTDTQYF	TGTGCCAGCAGCTTGGGTAGTAGCGGGAGAACAGATACGCAGTATTTT